This TCR beta chain emerged from a study of T cell responses to AZD1222 COVID-19 vaccine. Study-wide results and caveats: AZD1222 recipients seropositive at baseline numbered only five to seven.

CDR1 KGHSH and CDR2 LQKENI come from the germline V gene. The CDR3 length is 15 residues. V shed 3 bases, J shed 7 bases, and the junction held 11 bases outside the gene matches. The data were produced by immunoSEQ multiplex PCR, yet TCRdb's version contains in-frame clones alone and is incomplete. The sample holds some 170,000 clones; about nine tenths are singletons and the top ten take approximately 1.7%. To note about this clone: What it recognizes is unknown.

Some second doses came at about 4 weeks and others at about 12 weeks; these were pooled. The chain uses TRBV18 and TRBJ1-1; 7 nucleotides match TRBD1. The source was peripheral blood, collected 28 days after the second AZD1222 dose. The sequence came from an adult who received the AZD1222 COVID-19 vaccine. In DNA form, the CDR3 reads TGTGCCAGCTCACCCCCCCGTACACAGGGGCGTGAAGCTTTCTTT. As protein: CASSPPRTQGREAFF.